These 18 T cell receptor beta chains share one sample of origin, sequenced in a study of early T cells in non-severe SARS-CoV-2 infection. TCRdb redid the calling of the 5' RACE reads with MiXCR, one entry per CDR3 protein. The sample has tens of thousands of distinct CDR3 sequences; 13% to 15% are singletons. The sequencing input was whole blood. These receptors originate from an adult who was a healthcare worker with PCR-confirmed SARS-CoV-2 infection or an uninfected control (not recorded which).

This clonotype was seen only a few times. This rearrangement joins TRBV6-2 or TRBV6-3 to TRBJ1-5; 9 bases match TRBD1. V shed 6 bases and J 6 bases; nucleotides not matched to a gene: 12. Per germline, CDR1 MNHEY and CDR2 SVGEGT. The CDR3 consists of 16 residues. The CDR3 sequence: CASSNAGTGRSQPQHF. The CDR3 nucleotides read TGTGCCAGCAGCAATGCGGGGACAGGGAGGAGTCAGCCCCAGCATTTT.

This clonotype was detected only a few times. The J gene is TRBJ1-6, the V gene TRBV27; weak D call: TRBD1 (6 bases). This CDR3 is 14 amino acids long. V lost 6 bases and J lost 6, with 12 bases in between. Germline V gene data show CDR1 as MNHEY and CDR2 as SMNVEV (reference sequence). CDR3: CASRYRASNSPLHF. The CDR3 DNA reads TGTGCCAGCAGATACAGGGCGAGTAATTCACCCCTCCACTTT.

As concerns this clonotype: This could be a read error, since a much larger clone is one nucleotide away. The J gene is TRBJ1-4, the V gene TRBV6-6; D is undetermined. CDR3 size: 14 residues. Germline CDR1 and CDR2: MNHNY and SVGAGI (reference sequence). In nucleotides, the CDR3 is TGTGCCAACAGTTATGACATCCGCCGGGAAAAACTGTTTTTT. It is translated as CANSYDIRREKLFF.

This clonotype was counted between two and nine times. This sequence joins TRBV5-1 and TRBJ1-4; D unclear. Trimming cost V 4 bases and J 3 bases, with 13 bases left between them. From germline, CDR1 is SGHRS and CDR2 YFSETQ. This CDR3 is 15 amino acids long. CDR3 sequence: CASSRAVGSNEKLFF. CDR3 nucleotides: TGCGCCAGCAGCCGGGCCGTGGGTTCTAATGAAAAACTGTTTTTT.

The CDR3 sequence: CASSSPGHHSGANVLTF. In nucleotides, the CDR3 is TGTGCCAGCAGCTCCCCGGGACACCACTCTGGGGCCAACGTCCTGACTTTC. The chain carries TRBV5-6 and TRBJ2-6, with D tentatively TRBD1 (6 bases). This CDR3 spans 17 amino acids. Germline V gene lookup returns CDR1 SGHDT and CDR2 YYEEEE. Trimming stripped 3 bases from V and 0 bases from J, with 13 bases between.

The chain carries TRBV5-4 and TRBJ1-2; D is unresolved. Trimming removed 2 bases at V and 6 bases at J, with 11 bases between. This CDR3 has 13 residues. The germline CDR1 and CDR2 sequences are SGHNT and YYREEE (reference sequence). CDR3: CASSFGRGNGYTF. The CDR3 DNA reads TGTGCCAGCAGCTTTGGCAGAGGCAATGGCTACACCTTC.

The chain recombines TRBV7-2 with TRBJ2-1; 9 nucleotides line up with TRBD2. The germline gives CDR1 SGHTA, CDR2 FQGNSA. The length of the CDR3 is 16 residues. The V segment lost 2 bases and the J segment 8 bases; nucleotides outside the gene matches: 10. The CDR3 reads CASSLFAGTSSHEQFF. The CDR3 nucleotides are TGTGCCAGCAGCTTATTTGCTGGGACTAGCTCTCATGAGCAGTTCTTC.

The chain links TRBV11-3 to TRBJ2-1; D might be TRBD1 (6 bases). Trimming removed 5 bases at V and 7 bases at J, with 15 bases between. The CDR3 is made up of 14 amino acids. CDR1 and CDR2 from the germline V gene are SGHNT and YENEEA. The CDR3 protein is CASSHRTETNEQFF. The CDR3 DNA sequence: TGTGCCAGCAGCCATCGGACAGAAACAAATGAGCAGTTCTTC.

This clonotype was found a few times. The gene calls are TRBV7-3 and TRBJ2-3, with D possibly being TRBD2 (6 bases). CDR3 length: 13 amino acids. Trimming cost V 1 base and J 5 bases, with 7 bases left between them. Looked up from germline, CDR1 is SGHTA and CDR2 is FQGTGA. The CDR3 is CASSLSGIDTQYF. The CDR3 DNA follows: TGTGCCAGCAGCTTAAGCGGGATAGATACGCAGTATTTT. Complete variable domain (other parts from reference TRBV7-3 and TRBJ2-3): GAGVSQTPSNKVTEKGKYVELRCDPISGHTALYWYRQSLGQGPEFLIYFQGTGAADDSGLPNDRFFAVRPEGSVSTLKIQRTERGDSAVYLCASSLSGIDTQYFGPGTRLTVL.

This clonotype was counted a few times. The chain couples TRBV29-1 to TRBJ1-2; TRBD1 is a possible D gene (5 bases). The V end was cut by 7 bases, the J end by 8 bases, with 29 bases between. Germline V gene lookup returns CDR1 SQVTM and CDR2 ANQGSEA. The CDR3 runs 16 residues. CDR3 in DNA: TGCAGCGCCGATGGGCCGACAGTCGGAATAGGATTCGGCTACACCTTC. Protein: CSADGPTVGIGFGYTF.

This chain uses TRBV18 with TRBJ2-1, with 7 positions matching TRBD1. Unmatched junction bases numbered 5, after V lost 3 bases and J lost 6 bases. Germline lookup yields CDR1 KGHSH and CDR2 LQKENI. The CDR3 is 14 residues long. CDR3 sequence (DNA): TGTGCCAGCTCACCCCGACAGGGTGGCAATGAGCAGTTCTTC. Amino acid sequence: CASSPRQGGNEQFF.

This clonotype came up many times. The chain carries TRBV28 and TRBJ2-7; D gene uncertain. This CDR3 spans 14 amino acids. Germline CDR1 MDHEN, CDR2 SYDVKM. V was trimmed by 3 bases and J by 0 bases, leaving 9 bases between them. The CDR3 DNA reads as TGTGCCAGCAGTTTCGAACACCTCTCCTACGAGCAGTACTTC. It translates to CASSFEHLSYEQYF. The complete variable domain, with remaining parts taken from reference TRBV28 and TRBJ2-7, reads DVKVTQSSRYLVKRTGEKVFLECVQDMDHENMFWYRQDPGLGLRLIYFSYDVKMKEKGDIPEGYSVSREKKERFSLILESASTNQTSMYLCASSFEHLSYEQYFGPGTRLTVT.

This clonotype was counted a few times. The rearrangement uses TRBV11-2 and TRBJ2-7, with a weak D call TRBD2 (6 bases). Trimming stripped 5 bases from V and 7 bases from J, with 24 bases between. CDR1 is SGHAT, CDR2 FQNNGV, per germline. This CDR3 spans 16 amino acids. In DNA form, the CDR3 reads TGTGCCAGCAGCCCCTCATGGGGCGGGATGCACCCAGAGCAGTACTTC. Translated, it gives CASSPSWGGMHPEQYF.

Only a few counts were recorded for this clonotype. V usage is TRBV5-1 and J usage is TRBJ1-4; possible D gene TRBD1, 5 bases. CDR3 length equals 15 residues. V was trimmed by 4 bases and J by 8 bases, leaving 18 bases between them. The germline gives CDR1 SGHRS, CDR2 YFSETQ. In DNA form, the CDR3 reads TGCGCCAGCAGCCTTAGCTCAGGGTTACGAGAAAAACTGTTTTTT. This sequence encodes CASSLSSGLREKLFF.

The table lists this clonotype with a few counts. The chain employs TRBV25-1 and TRBJ1-6; a weak D match, TRBD1 (6 bases). V lost 4 bases and J 7 bases, leaving 14 bases between the germline ends. The length of the CDR3 is 15 residues. Germline V CDR1 and CDR2: MGHDK, SYGVNS. The CDR3 coding sequence is TGTGCCAGCAGTGCGAGGGGGGAGGAGAATTCACCCCTCCACTTT. Translation: CASSARGEENSPLHF.

This clonotype came up many times. The chain recombines TRBV20-1 with TRBJ2-1; D call uncertain. Germline loops: CDR1 DFQATT, CDR2 SNEGSKA (reference sequence). Trimming left V 4 bases short and J 1 base short, with 14 bases between. The CDR3 runs 15 residues. This chain's CDR3 is CSATDGPGSYNEQFF. CDR3 in DNA: TGCAGTGCTACGGACGGGCCCGGGTCCTACAATGAGCAGTTCTTC.

This clonotype has more than one count but fewer than ten. This chain uses TRBV5-1 with TRBJ2-3, with 7 bases matching TRBD2. Germline V gene lookup returns CDR1 SGHRS and CDR2 YFSETQ. The CDR3 extends over 14 amino acids. V shed 0 bases and J 5 bases; nucleotides not matched to a gene: 3. This CDR3 reads CASSLAGLVDTQYF. The DNA of the CDR3 is TGCGCCAGCAGCTTGGCTGGACTAGTAGATACGCAGTATTTT. Looking up the rest from reference TRBV5-1 and TRBJ2-3 gives the full variable domain: KAGVTQTPRYLIKTRGQQVTLSCSPISGHRSVSWYQQTPGQGLQFLFEYFSETQRNKGNFPGRFSGRQFSNSRSEMNVSTLELGDSALYLCASSLAGLVDTQYFGPGTRLTVL.

This rearrangement joins TRBV5-4 to TRBJ1-1, with a weak D call TRBD1 (5 bases). The CDR3 length is 15 residues. Trimming removed 4 bases at V and 3 bases at J, with 16 bases between. CDR1 is SGHNT and CDR2 is YYREEE in the germline V gene (reference sequence). The CDR3 nucleotides read TGTGCCAGCAGCCCCGTGGGTAGGGGTCACACTGAAGCTTTCTTT. Protein sequence: CASSPVGRGHTEAFF.